This TCR beta chain comes out of a study of regulatory T cells in long-lasting Graves disease. The CDR3 has 17 amino acids. In germline, CDR1 is MNHEY, CDR2 SVGAGI. V lost 4 bases to trimming and J lost 2 bases; unmatched junction nucleotides: 12. The time point denotes: persistent/refractory GD, antithyroid drugs over 5 years with positive TRAb. RNA isolated from PBMCs was used to make the TCR library. Recruitment took place at an endocrinology department in Xi'an, China. The sample holds many counts of this clonotype. Building of the TCR beta libraries involved iRepertoire HTBI primers and Arm-PCR of CDR3 regions. A single record per CDR3 protein comes from TCRdb applying MiXCR to the multiplex PCR reads. The sample lists roughly 500,000 distinct CDR3 sequences; roughly 20% were seen once.

The specimen was peripheral blood mononuclear cells (PBMCs), collected when the disease was refractory, from a patient treated with antithyroid drugs. V and J are TRBV6-5 and TRBJ2-5, with 8 positions matching TRBD2. This TCR was sampled from a female donor with Graves disease. In DNA form, the CDR3 reads TGTGCCAGCAGTTCCGCTGTTCGCGGGAGGCCACAAGAGACCCAGTACTTC. It translates to CASSSAVRGRPQETQYF.